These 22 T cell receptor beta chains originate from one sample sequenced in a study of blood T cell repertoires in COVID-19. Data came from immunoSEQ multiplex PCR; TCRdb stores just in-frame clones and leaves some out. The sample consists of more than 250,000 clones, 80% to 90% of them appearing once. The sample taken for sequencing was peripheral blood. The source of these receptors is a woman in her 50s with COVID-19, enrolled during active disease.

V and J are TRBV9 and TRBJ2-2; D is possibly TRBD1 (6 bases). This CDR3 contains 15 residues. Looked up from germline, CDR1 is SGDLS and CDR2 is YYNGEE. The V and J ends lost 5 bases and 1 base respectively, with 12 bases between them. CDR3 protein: CASRPGHQNTGELFF. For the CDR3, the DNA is TGTGCCAGCAGACCGGGACACCAGAACACCGGGGAGCTGTTTTTT.

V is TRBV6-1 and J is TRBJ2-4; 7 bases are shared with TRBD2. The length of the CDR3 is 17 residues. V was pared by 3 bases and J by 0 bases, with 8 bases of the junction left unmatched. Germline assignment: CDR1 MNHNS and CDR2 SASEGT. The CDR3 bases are TGTGCCAGCAGTGAGTACCTAGCGGCCATAGCCAAAAACATTCAGTACTTC. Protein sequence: CASSEYLAAIAKNIQYF.

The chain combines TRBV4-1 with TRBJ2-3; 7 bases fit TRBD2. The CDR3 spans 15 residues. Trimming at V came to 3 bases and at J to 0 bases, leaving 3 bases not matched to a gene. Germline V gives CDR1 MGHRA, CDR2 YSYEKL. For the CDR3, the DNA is TGCGCCAGCAGCCAGTTTAGCGGGAGCACAGATACGCAGTATTTT. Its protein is CASSQFSGSTDTQYF.

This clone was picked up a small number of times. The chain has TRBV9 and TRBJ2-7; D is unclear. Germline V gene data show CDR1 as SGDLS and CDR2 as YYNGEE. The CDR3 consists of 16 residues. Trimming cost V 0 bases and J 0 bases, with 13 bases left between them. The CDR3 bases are TGTGCCAGCAGCGTAGGTTGGGCAACGCCCTCCTACGAGCAGTACTTC. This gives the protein CASSVGWATPSYEQYF. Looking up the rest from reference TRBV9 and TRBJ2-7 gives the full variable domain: DSGVTQTPKHLITATGQRVTLRCSPRSGDLSVYWYQQSLDQGLQFLIQYYNGEERAKGNILERFSAQQFPDLHSELNLSSLELGDSALYFCASSVGWATPSYEQYFGPGTRLTVT.

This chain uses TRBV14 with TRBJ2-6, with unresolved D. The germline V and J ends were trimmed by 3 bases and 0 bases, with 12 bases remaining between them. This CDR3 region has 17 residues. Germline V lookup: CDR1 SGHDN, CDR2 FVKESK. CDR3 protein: CASSHYVLSSGANVLTF. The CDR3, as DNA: TGTGCCAGCAGCCACTACGTCTTGAGCTCTGGGGCCAACGTCCTGACTTTC. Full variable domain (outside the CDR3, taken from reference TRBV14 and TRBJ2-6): EAGVTQFPSHSVIEKGQTVTLRCDPISGHDNLYWYRRVMGKEIKFLLHFVKESKQDESGMPNNRFLAERTGGTYSTLKVQPAELEDSGVYFCASSHYVLSSGANVLTFGAGSRLTVL.

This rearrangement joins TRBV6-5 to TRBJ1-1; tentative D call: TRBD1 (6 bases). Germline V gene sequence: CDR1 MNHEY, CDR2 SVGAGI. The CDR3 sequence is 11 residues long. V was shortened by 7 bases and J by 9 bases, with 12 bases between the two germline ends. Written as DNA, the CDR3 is TGTGCCAGCACTCGGACAGCGAAAGCTTTCTTT. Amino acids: CASTRTAKAFF.

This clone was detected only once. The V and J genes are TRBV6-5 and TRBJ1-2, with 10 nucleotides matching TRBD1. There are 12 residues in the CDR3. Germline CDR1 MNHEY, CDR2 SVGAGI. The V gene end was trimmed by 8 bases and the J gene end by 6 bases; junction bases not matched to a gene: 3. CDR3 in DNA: TGTGCCAGCGGGACAGGGGATGATGGCTACACCTTC. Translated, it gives CASGTGDDGYTF.

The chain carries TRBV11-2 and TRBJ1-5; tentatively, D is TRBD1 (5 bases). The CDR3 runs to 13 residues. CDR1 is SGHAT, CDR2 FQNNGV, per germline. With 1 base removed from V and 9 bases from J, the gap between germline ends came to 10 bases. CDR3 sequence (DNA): TGTGCCAGCAGCTTAGCCCGTGACAGGCCCCAGCATTTT. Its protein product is CASSLARDRPQHF.

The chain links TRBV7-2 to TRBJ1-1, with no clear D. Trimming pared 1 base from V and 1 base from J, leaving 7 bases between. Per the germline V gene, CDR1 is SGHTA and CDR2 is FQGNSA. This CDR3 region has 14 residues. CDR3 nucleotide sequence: TGTGCCAGCAGCTTAGGCCGGTCGAACACTGAAGCTTTCTTT. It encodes CASSLGRSNTEAFF.

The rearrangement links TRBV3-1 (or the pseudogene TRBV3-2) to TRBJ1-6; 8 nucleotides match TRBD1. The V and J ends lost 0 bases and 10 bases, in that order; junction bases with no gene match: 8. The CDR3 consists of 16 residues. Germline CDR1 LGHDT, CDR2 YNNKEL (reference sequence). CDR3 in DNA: TGTGCCAGCAGCCAAGAGGGCTGGGACAGGCGCTCACCCCTCCACTTT. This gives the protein CASSQEGWDRRSPLHF.

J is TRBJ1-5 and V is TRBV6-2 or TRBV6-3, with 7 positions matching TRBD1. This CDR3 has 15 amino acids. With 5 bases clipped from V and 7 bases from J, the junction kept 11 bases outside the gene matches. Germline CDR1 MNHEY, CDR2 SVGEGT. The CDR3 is CASSPIQGGWQPQHF. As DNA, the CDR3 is TGTGCCAGCAGTCCAATCCAGGGGGGATGGCAGCCCCAGCATTTT.

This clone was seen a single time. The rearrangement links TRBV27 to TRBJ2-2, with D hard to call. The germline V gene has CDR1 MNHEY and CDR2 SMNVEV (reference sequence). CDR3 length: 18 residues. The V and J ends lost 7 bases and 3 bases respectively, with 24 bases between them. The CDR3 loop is CASKPSRMEGGHTGELFF. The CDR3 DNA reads TGTGCCAGCAAACCCTCGCGTATGGAAGGTGGGCACACCGGGGAGCTGTTTTTT.

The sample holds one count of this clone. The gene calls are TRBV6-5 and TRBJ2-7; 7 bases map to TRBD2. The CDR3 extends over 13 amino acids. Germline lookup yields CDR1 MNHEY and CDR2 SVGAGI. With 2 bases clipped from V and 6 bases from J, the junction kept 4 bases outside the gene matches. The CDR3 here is CASSYKGGGEQYF. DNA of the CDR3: TGTGCCAGCAGTTACAAGGGCGGGGGCGAGCAGTACTTC.

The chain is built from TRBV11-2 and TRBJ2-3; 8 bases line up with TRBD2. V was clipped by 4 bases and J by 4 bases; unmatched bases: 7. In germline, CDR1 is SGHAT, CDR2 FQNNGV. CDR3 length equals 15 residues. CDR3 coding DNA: TGTGCCAGCAGCTCCGCGGGCGGGAGGTCAGATACGCAGTATTTT. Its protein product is CASSSAGGRSDTQYF.

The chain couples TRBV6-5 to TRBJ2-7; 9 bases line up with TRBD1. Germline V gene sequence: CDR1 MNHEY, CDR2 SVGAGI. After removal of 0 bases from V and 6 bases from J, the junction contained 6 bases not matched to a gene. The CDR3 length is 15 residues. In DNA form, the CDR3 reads TGTGCCAGCAGTTACTCACAGGGGGCGCAGGGCGAGCAGTACTTC. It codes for CASSYSQGAQGEQYF.

CDR3 sequence (DNA): TGTGCCAGTAGCCGTAACCCGGGACTAAGTTATGGCTACACCTTC. This sequence encodes CASSRNPGLSYGYTF. V usage is TRBV19 and J usage is TRBJ1-2; D is possibly TRBD1 (5 bases). Germline CDR1 LNHDA, CDR2 SQIVND (reference sequence). V gave up 6 bases and J gave up 5 bases, with 19 bases separating them. The CDR3 is made up of 15 amino acids.

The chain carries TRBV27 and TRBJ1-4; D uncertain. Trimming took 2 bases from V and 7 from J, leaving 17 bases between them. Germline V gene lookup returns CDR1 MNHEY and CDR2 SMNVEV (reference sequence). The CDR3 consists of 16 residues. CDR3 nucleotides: TGTGCCAGCAGTTTAATCGACGGGAGGGCTTTTGAAAAACTGTTTTTT. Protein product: CASSLIDGRAFEKLFF. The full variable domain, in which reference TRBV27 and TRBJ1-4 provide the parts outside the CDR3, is EAQVTQNPRYLITVTGKKLTVTCSQNMNHEYMSWYRQDPGLGLRQIYYSMNVEVTDKGDVPEGYKVSRKEKRNFPLILESPSPNQTSLYFCASSLIDGRAFEKLFFGSGTQLSVL.

CDR3 in DNA: TGTGCCAGCAGCTCGACCGGGACAGGGGGTAATCAGCCCCAGCATTTT. This gives the protein CASSSTGTGGNQPQHF. The V and J genes are TRBV7-9 and TRBJ1-5; 11 bases fit TRBD1. Germline V lookup: CDR1 SEHNR, CDR2 FQNEAQ (reference sequence). With V trimmed by 4 bases and J by 4 bases, 6 bases remained unmatched. CDR3 length equals 16 residues.

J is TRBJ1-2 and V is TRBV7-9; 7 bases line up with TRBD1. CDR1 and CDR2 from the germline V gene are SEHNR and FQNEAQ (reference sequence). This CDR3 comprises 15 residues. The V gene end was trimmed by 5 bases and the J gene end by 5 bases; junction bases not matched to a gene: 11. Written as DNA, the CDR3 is TGTGCCAGCAGCAACCCATCCGACAGGGATTATGGCTACACCTTC. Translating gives CASSNPSDRDYGYTF.

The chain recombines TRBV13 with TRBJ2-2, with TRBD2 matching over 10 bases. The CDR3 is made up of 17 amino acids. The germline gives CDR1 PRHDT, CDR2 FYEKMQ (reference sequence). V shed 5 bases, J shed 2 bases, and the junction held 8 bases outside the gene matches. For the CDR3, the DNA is TGTGCCAGCAGCCCCCCCGGACTAGCGGCAAACACCGGGGAGCTGTTTTTT. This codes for CASSPPGLAANTGELFF.

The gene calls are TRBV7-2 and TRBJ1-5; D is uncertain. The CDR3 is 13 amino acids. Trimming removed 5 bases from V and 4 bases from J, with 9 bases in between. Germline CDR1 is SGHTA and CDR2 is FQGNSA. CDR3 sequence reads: CASSKHDNQPQHF. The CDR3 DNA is TGTGCCAGCAGCAAACACGATAATCAGCCCCAGCATTTT. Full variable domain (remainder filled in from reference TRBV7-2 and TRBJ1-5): GAGVSQSPSNKVTEKGKDVELRCDPISGHTALYWYRQSLGQGLEFLIYFQGNSAPDKSGLPSDRFSAERTGGSVSTLTIQRTQQEDSAVYLCASSKHDNQPQHFGDGTRLSIL.

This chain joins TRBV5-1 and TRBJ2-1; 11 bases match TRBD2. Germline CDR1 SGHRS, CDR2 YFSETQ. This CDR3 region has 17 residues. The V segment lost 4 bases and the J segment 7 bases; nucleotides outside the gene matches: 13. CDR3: CASSLIGIAGGINEQFF. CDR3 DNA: TGCGCCAGCAGCCTAATAGGTATAGCGGGAGGGATTAATGAGCAGTTCTTC.